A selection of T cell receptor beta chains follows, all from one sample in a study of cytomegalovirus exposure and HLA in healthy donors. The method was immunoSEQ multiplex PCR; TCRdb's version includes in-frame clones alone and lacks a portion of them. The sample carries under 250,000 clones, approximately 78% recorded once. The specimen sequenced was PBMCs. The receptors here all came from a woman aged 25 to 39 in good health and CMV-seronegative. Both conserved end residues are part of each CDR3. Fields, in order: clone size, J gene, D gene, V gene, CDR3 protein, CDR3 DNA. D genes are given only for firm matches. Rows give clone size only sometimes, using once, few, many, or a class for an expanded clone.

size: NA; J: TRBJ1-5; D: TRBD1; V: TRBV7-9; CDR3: CASSMDRGVRQPQHF; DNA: TGTGCCAGCAGCATGGACAGGGGGGTTCGGCAGCCCCAGCATTTT
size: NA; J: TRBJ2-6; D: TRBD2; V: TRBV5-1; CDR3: CASSLGLAGSSGANVLTF; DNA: TGCGCCAGCAGCTTGGGCCTAGCGGGCTCCTCTGGGGCCAACGTCCTGACTTTC
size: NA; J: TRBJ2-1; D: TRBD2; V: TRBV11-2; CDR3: CASSRNSGGGFSSYNEQFF; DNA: TGTGCCAGCAGCCGGAATAGCGGGGGGGGATTTAGCTCCTACAATGAGCAGTTCTTC
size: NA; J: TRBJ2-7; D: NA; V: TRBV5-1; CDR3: CASSLSIDSPTYEQYF; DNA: TGCGCCAGCAGCTTGAGTATTGACAGTCCTACCTACGAGCAGTACTTC
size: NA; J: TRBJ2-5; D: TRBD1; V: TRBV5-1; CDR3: CASSLAVQGAGETQYF; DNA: TGCGCCAGCAGCTTGGCCGTGCAGGGGGCCGGGGAGACCCAGTACTTC
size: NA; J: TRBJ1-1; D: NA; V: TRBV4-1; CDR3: CASSQDWQGLEAFF; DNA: TGCGCCAGCAGCCAAGATTGGCAGGGCCTTGAAGCTTTCTTT
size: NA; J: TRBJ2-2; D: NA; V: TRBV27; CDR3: CASSSADRLGELFF; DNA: TGTGCCAGCAGTTCAGCTGACAGGTTAGGGGAGCTGTTTTTT
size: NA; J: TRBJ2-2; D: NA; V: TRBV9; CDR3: CASSVTGDTGELFF; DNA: TGTGCCAGCAGCGTAACTGGAGACACCGGGGAGCTGTTTTTT
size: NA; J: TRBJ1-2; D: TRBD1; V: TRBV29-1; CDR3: CSVDQGAFGGYTF; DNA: TGCAGCGTTGACCAGGGGGCATTCGGTGGCTACACCTTC
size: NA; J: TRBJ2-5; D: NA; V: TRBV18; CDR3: CASSPGSGAGIGETQYF; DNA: TGTGCCAGCTCACCAGGATCGGGAGCTGGGATTGGAGAGACCCAGTACTTC
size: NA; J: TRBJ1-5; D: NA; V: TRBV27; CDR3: CASSPAGRDQPQHF; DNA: TGTGCCAGCAGTCCTGCCGGGAGAGATCAGCCCCAGCATTTT
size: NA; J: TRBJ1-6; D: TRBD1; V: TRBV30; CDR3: CAGTGGYNSPLHF; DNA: TGTGCCGGGACAGGGGGCTATAATTCACCCCTCCACTTT
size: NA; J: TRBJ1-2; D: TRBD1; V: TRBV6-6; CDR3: CASSLQGDGYTF; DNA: TGTGCCAGCAGCCTACAGGGGGATGGCTACACCTTC
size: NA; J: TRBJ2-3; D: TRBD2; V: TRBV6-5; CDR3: CASSYAGGASTDTQYF; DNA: TGTGCCAGCAGTTACGCCGGGGGGGCCAGCACAGATACGCAGTATTTT
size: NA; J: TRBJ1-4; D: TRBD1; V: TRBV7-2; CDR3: CASSPGGTGRSEKLFF; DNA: TGTGCCAGCAGCCCAGGAGGGACAGGGAGGAGTGAAAAACTGTTTTTT
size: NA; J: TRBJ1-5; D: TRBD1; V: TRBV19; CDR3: CASRGGQGGNQPQHF; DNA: TGTGCCAGTAGGGGGGGACAGGGAGGCAATCAGCCCCAGCATTTT
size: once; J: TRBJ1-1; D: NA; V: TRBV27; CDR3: CASNSQWGRAKGEAFF; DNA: TGTGCCAGCAACTCGCAGTGGGGCAGGGCGAAGGGTGAAGCTTTCTTT
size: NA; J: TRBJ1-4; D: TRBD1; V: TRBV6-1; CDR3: CASSEFGTDSNEKLFF; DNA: TGTGCCAGCAGTGAATTCGGGACAGACTCTAATGAAAAACTGTTTTTT
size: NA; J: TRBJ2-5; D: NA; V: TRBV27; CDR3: CASSLSSSGWETQYF; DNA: TGTGCCAGCAGTTTATCTTCGAGCGGGTGGGAGACCCAGTACTTC
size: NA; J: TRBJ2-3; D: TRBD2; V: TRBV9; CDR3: CASSVASGGPRTDTQYF; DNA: TGTGCCAGCAGCGTAGCGAGCGGGGGGCCCCGCACAGATACGCAGTATTTT
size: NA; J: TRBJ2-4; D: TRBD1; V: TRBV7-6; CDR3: CASSSRTGGVRDIQYF; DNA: TGTGCCAGCAGTTCTCGGACAGGGGGGGTTCGGGACATTCAGTACTTC
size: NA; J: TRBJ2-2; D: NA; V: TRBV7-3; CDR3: CASSLIASLRGGELFF; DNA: TGTGCCAGCAGCTTAATTGCAAGCCTCAGGGGCGGGGAGCTGTTTTTT
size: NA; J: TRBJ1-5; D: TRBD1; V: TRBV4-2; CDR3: CASSRDRGDQPQHF; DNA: TGTGCCAGCAGCCGGGACAGGGGAGATCAGCCCCAGCATTTT
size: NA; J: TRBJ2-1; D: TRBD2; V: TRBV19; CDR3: CASSIFPAGVTYNEQFF; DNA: TGTGCCAGTAGTATTTTTCCGGCGGGAGTCACCTACAATGAGCAGTTCTTC
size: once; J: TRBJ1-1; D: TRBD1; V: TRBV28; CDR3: CASSAPTGAGTTEAFF; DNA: TGTGCCAGCAGTGCCCCCACAGGGGCTGGGACCACTGAAGCTTTCTTT
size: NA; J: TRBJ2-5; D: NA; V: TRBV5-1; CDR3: CASSFTAETQYF; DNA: TGCGCCAGCAGCTTTACTGCAGAGACCCAGTACTTC
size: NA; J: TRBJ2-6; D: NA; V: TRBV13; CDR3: CASSRSRQDSGANVLTF; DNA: TGTGCCAGCAGTCGAAGCAGACAGGATTCTGGGGCCAACGTCCTGACTTTC
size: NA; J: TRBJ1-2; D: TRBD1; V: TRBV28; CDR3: CASSSGQGGYGYTF; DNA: TGTGCCAGCAGTTCGGGACAGGGCGGCTATGGCTACACCTTC
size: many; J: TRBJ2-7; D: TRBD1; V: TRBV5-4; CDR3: CASSLAGTGVDEQYF; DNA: TGTGCCAGCAGCTTGGCCGGGACAGGGGTAGACGAGCAGTACTTC
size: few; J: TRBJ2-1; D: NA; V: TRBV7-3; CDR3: CASSLSLQGSQFF; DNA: TGTGCCAGCAGCTTAAGCCTACAGGGTTCGCAGTTCTTC
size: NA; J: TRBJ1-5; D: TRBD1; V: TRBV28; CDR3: CASSPPGQGSNQPQHF; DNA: TGTGCCAGCAGTCCTCCGGGACAGGGAAGCAATCAGCCCCAGCATTTT
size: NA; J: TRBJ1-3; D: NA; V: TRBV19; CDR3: CASTRVQSSGNTIYF; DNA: TGTGCCAGTACCAGGGTCCAGAGCTCTGGAAACACCATATATTTT
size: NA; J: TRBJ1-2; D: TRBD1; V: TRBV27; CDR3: CASSLLGQDFLYGYTF; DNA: TGTGCCAGCAGTCTACTGGGACAGGATTTCCTCTATGGCTACACCTTC
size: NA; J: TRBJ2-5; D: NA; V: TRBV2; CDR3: CASNQGHQETQYF; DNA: TGTGCCAGCAATCAGGGCCACCAAGAGACCCAGTACTTC
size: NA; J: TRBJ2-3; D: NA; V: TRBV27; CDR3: CASSPLENYGDTQYF; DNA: TGTGCCAGCAGTCCGCTTGAAAACTACGGGGATACGCAGTATTTT
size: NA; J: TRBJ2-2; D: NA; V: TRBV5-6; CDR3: CASSFSRGELFF; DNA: TGTGCCAGCAGCTTTAGCCGCGGAGAGCTGTTTTTT
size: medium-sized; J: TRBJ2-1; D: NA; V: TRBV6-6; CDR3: CASRSQGIRVNEQFF; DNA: TGTGCCAGCAGGTCACAGGGCATTCGTGTCAATGAGCAGTTCTTC
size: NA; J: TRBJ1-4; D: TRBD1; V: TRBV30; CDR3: CAGTKTGQGAVAGEKLFF; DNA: TGTGCCGGAACCAAAACGGGACAGGGGGCTGTCGCGGGTGAAAAACTGTTTTTT
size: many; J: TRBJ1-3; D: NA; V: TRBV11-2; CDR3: CASSRDGAGNTIYF; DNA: TGTGCCAGCAGCCGAGACGGGGCTGGAAACACCATATATTTT
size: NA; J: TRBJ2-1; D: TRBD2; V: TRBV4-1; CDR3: CASRDSGGVTFDQQFF; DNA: TGCGCCAGCAGAGACAGCGGGGGAGTCACATTTGATCAGCAGTTCTTC
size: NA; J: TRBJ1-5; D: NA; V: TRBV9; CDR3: CASSVASDQPQHF; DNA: TGTGCCAGCAGCGTAGCTTCTGATCAGCCCCAGCATTTT
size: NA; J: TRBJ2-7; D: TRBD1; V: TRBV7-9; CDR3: CASSDRGSYEQYF; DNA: TGTGCCAGCAGCGACAGGGGTAGCTACGAGCAGTACTTC
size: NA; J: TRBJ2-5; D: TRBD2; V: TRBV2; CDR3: CASSEPGLVMETQYF; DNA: TGTGCCAGCAGTGAACCGGGACTAGTTATGGAGACCCAGTACTTC